This T cell receptor beta chain stems from a study of T cells in localized non-small cell lung cancer. TCRdb's copy holds only in-frame clones and misses some; the assay was immunoSEQ multiplex PCR. This sample yields 9,000 or so clones, of which about 92% are seen a single time; 6% to 7.5% belongs to the top ten. The trim removed 3 bases at V and 7 bases at J, leaving 9 bases unmatched. The CDR3 length is 15 residues. Per the germline V gene, CDR1 is MGHRA and CDR2 is YSYEKL. The V and J genes are TRBV4-1 and TRBJ1-1, with 9 bases matching TRBD1. This material consisted of peripheral blood, taken before any cancer treatment. This clonotype was sampled from a woman aged 40-69 years with stage I squamous cell lung carcinoma. The CDR3, as DNA: TGCGCCAGCAGCCAGGCCCGGGACAGGGATAATGAAGCTTTCTTT. Its protein product is CASSQARDRDNEAFF.